These 21 T cell receptor beta chains share one sample of origin, sequenced in a study of regulatory T cells in long-lasting Graves disease. Construction of TCR beta libraries relied on iRepertoire HTBI primers and on Arm-PCR targeting CDR3 regions. TCRdb fed the multiplex PCR reads into MiXCR, producing one record per CDR3 protein. This repertoire shows more than 300,000 distinct CDR3 sequences, 23% found once; its top ten account for about 29%. Time point described: persistent/refractory GD, antithyroid drugs over 5 years with positive TRAb. Making the TCR library involved RNA that had been extracted from PBMCs. The source was peripheral blood mononuclear cells (PBMCs), collected when the disease was refractory, from a patient treated with antithyroid drugs. The receptors were gathered from a woman aged 40 to 50 with Graves disease.

At least ten counts were recorded for this clonotype. The CDR3 nucleotides are TGTGCCAGCAGCTTGCGATCCCAAGAGACCCAGTACTTC. Translating gives CASSLRSQETQYF. The rearrangement uses TRBV7-3 and TRBJ2-5; D is ambiguous. The CDR3 contains 13 residues. Germline V gene data show CDR1 as SGHTA and CDR2 as FQGTGA. Trimming took 3 bases from V and 1 from J, leaving 6 bases between them.

This clonotype was recorded many times. V gene TRBV15 combines with J gene TRBJ2-7; TRBD1 aligns across 9 bases. The CDR3 length is 15 residues. Losses at the gene ends were 0 bases for V and 3 bases for J; bases not matched to a gene: 3. Germline CDR1 and CDR2: LNHNV and YYDKDF (reference sequence). The CDR3 protein is CATSREGTGYYEQYF. Here the CDR3 DNA reads TGTGCCACCAGCAGAGAGGGGACAGGGTACTACGAGCAGTACTTC.

The chain recombines TRBV27 with TRBJ1-2; 10 bases line up with TRBD1. Germline trimming cut 5 bases from V and 8 bases from J; bases unmatched to any gene: 8. Germline V gene data show CDR1 as MNHEY and CDR2 as SMNVEV (reference sequence). The CDR3 is made up of 14 amino acids. The CDR3 protein is CASSPGQGIGGYTF. The CDR3 region has the DNA TGTGCCAGCAGTCCGGGACAGGGGATAGGGGGCTACACCTTC.

This clonotype was recorded at least ten times. This chain connects TRBV10-1 to TRBJ2-7; D is unclear. Germline V gene lookup returns CDR1 WNHNN and CDR2 SYGVQD (reference sequence). CDR3 size: 15 residues. Trimming removed 2 bases from V and 2 bases from J, with 13 bases in between. CDR3 bases: TGCGCCAGCAGTGAGGAAGCTCCTTGGACCTACGAGCAGTACTTC. This encodes CASSEEAPWTYEQYF.

J is TRBJ2-7 and V is TRBV4-1; 13 bases line up with TRBD2. The CDR3 loop spans 15 amino acids. The germline CDR1 and CDR2 sequences are MGHRA and YSYEKL. V lost 0 bases to trimming and J lost 4 bases; unmatched junction nucleotides: 0. The CDR3 region has the DNA TGCGCCAGCAGCCAAGAGGGACTAGCGGGGTACGAGCAGTACTTC. Its protein product is CASSQEGLAGYEQYF.

This clonotype has more than one count but fewer than ten. The final CDR3 position lacks the conserved phenylalanine or tryptophan, pointing to a likely read error. This rearrangement joins TRBV13 to TRBJ2-7, with 7 nucleotides matching TRBD2. The CDR3 consists of 16 residues. Germline CDR1 PRHDT, CDR2 FYEKMQ (reference sequence). Trimming at V came to 6 bases and at J to 2 bases, leaving 13 bases not matched to a gene. The CDR3 protein is CASSRAGVLNPYEQYL. CDR3 bases: TGTGCCAGCAGTCGGGCGGGAGTCCTTAATCCCTACGAGCAGTACCTC.

This chain connects TRBV11-2 to TRBJ2-7; D unresolved. This CDR3 is 13 amino acids long. CDR1 and CDR2 (germline): SGHAT, FQNNGV. Between the trimmed V and J ends, which lost 3 bases and 6 bases, there was a span of 12 bases. As DNA, the CDR3 is TGTGCCAGCAGCTTGGATTTTCTTCGCGAGCAGTACTTC. Translating it yields CASSLDFLREQYF. Based on the CDR3 plus reference TRBV11-2 and TRBJ2-7, the full variable domain is EAGVAQSPRYKIIEKRQSVAFWCNPISGHATLYWYQQILGQGPKLLIQFQNNGVVDDSQLPKDRFSAERLKGVDSTLKIQPAKLEDSAVYLCASSLDFLREQYFGPGTRLTVT.

There are many counts of this clonotype. The rearrangement joins TRBV28 to TRBJ2-4; 8 nucleotides line up with TRBD1. The CDR3 spans 15 residues. With V trimmed by 6 bases and J by 2 bases, 6 bases remained unmatched. Germline CDR1 is MDHEN and CDR2 is SYDVKM. The CDR3 sequence: CASRPGGLSKNIQYF. The CDR3 DNA reads as TGTGCCAGCAGACCAGGGGGCCTGTCCAAAAACATTCAGTACTTC. Filled out from reference TRBV28 and TRBJ2-4, the complete variable domain reads DVKVTQSSRYLVKRTGEKVFLECVQDMDHENMFWYRQDPGLGLRLIYFSYDVKMKEKGDIPEGYSVSREKKERFSLILESASTNQTSMYLCASRPGGLSKNIQYFGAGTRLSVL.

This clonotype was counted only a few times. The chain recombines TRBV27 with TRBJ2-2, with D unclear. The germline V gene has CDR1 MNHEY and CDR2 SMNVEV (reference sequence). The CDR3 contains 14 residues. The germline V and J ends were trimmed by 3 bases and 3 bases, with 8 bases remaining between them. CDR3 coding DNA: TGTGCCAGCAGTTTGTCTCAGTACACCGGGGAGCTGTTTTTT. It translates to CASSLSQYTGELFF.

The rearrangement uses TRBV28 and TRBJ2-7; 13 bases line up with TRBD2. This CDR3 comprises 16 residues. The ends lost 7 bases at V and 3 bases at J; junction bases unmatched: 9. Per the germline V gene, CDR1 is MDHEN and CDR2 is SYDVKM. The CDR3 sequence is CASTPTSGRRVYEQYF. DNA of the CDR3: TGTGCCAGCACCCCGACTAGCGGGAGGAGGGTCTACGAGCAGTACTTC.

This clonotype turned up a few times. The rearrangement links TRBV20-1 to TRBJ1-1, with D possibly matching TRBD1 (6 bases). Germline V lookup: CDR1 DFQATT, CDR2 SNEGSKA (reference sequence). CDR3 length equals 12 residues. Trimming left V 2 bases short and J 3 bases short, with 7 bases between. The CDR3, as DNA: TGCAGTGCTAGACACAGGGACACTGAAGCTTTCTTT. Amino acids: CSARHRDTEAFF.

Here the CDR3 reads CSATPGLAGAFEQFF. In DNA form, the CDR3 reads TGCAGCGCAACCCCAGGACTAGCGGGAGCGTTTGAGCAGTTCTTC. The rearrangement links TRBV29-1 to TRBJ2-1, with TRBD2 matching over 13 bases. This CDR3 comprises 15 residues. The V gene end was trimmed by 7 bases and the J gene end by 9 bases; junction bases not matched to a gene: 12. The germline gives CDR1 SQVTM, CDR2 ANQGSEA.

The J gene is TRBJ1-5, the V gene TRBV24-1; TRBD1 agrees at 7 bases. J gave up 0 bases and V 4 bases, and 5 bases lay outside the gene matches. The CDR3 is 16 residues long. Germline V gene lookup returns CDR1 KGHDR and CDR2 SFDVKD. CDR3 sequence: CATSDPGQASNQPQHF. The CDR3 DNA reads TGTGCCACCAGTGACCCCGGACAGGCTAGCAATCAGCCCCAGCATTTT.

Comments on this clonotype: This may be a read error: a much more frequent sequence differs by one nucleotide. The conserved final phenylalanine or tryptophan is absent from the CDR3, which likely points to a read error. The J gene is TRBJ2-2, the V gene TRBV2; possibly TRBD2 for D (5 bases). Looked up from germline, CDR1 is SNHLY and CDR2 is FYNNEI. This CDR3 region has 15 residues. Trimming shortened V by 6 bases and J by 1 base, and 12 bases separated the two germline ends. CDR3 in amino acids: CASSPRTGNTGELFL. CDR3 DNA sequence: TGTGCCAGCAGCCCCCGGACTGGGAACACCGGGGAGCTGTTTCTT.

This clonotype has at least ten counts. The rearrangement links TRBV29-1 to TRBJ2-7; D remains ambiguous. The CDR3 runs 10 residues. The V gene's germline CDR1 is SQVTM and CDR2 ANQGSEA. V lost 6 bases, J lost 2 bases, and 5 bases lay in between. The CDR3 region has the DNA TGCAGCGTGGGCGCCTACGAGCAGTACTTC. This sequence encodes CSVGAYEQYF.

This clonotype was found many times. The junction differs from germline at one of its ends, possibly a read error. CDR3 amino acids: CASSLGEREGQYGELFF. The CDR3 DNA reads as TGTGCTAGCAGCTTAGGAGAGCGGGAGGGCCAATACGGGGAGCTGTTTTTT. The chain joins TRBV7-7 to TRBJ2-2, with 10 bases that match TRBD2. Germline CDR1 SSHAT, CDR2 FNYEAQ (reference sequence). There are 17 residues in the CDR3.

This clonotype was counted between two and nine times. This rearrangement joins TRBV29-1 to TRBJ2-2, with 7 positions matching TRBD2. The CDR3 consists of 14 residues. Germline V CDR1 and CDR2: SQVTM, ANQGSEA. The J segment lost 0 bases and the V segment lost 5 bases, leaving 3 bases of the junction unmatched. CDR3 protein: CSVSSGTNTGELFF. The DNA of the CDR3 is TGCAGCGTTTCTAGCGGTACGAACACCGGGGAGCTGTTTTTT.

The sample holds many counts of this clonotype. The chain has TRBV2 and TRBJ2-1, with D unclear. Trimming pared 6 bases from V and 5 bases from J, leaving 11 bases between. From germline, CDR1 is SNHLY and CDR2 FYNNEI. The CDR3 contains 13 residues. The CDR3 protein is CASRMNSNNEQFF. CDR3 nucleotides: TGTGCCAGCAGGATGAACAGTAACAATGAGCAGTTCTTC.

This chain connects TRBV11-3 to TRBJ2-7; D is unresolved. Germline-derived CDR1 and CDR2 are SGHNT and YENEEA. The CDR3 length is 17 residues. Trimming took 5 bases from V and 0 from J, leaving 20 bases between them. CDR3 residues: CASSHATNHHSSYEQYF. In DNA form, the CDR3 reads TGTGCCAGCAGCCATGCCACTAACCACCACAGCTCCTACGAGCAGTACTTC.

Note on this clonotype: This sequence may be a read error, since a much larger clone differs from it by one base. The rearrangement uses TRBV27 and TRBJ1-1; D unresolved. This CDR3 contains 14 residues. Germline values: CDR1 MNHEY, CDR2 SMNVEV (reference sequence). V dropped 7 bases and J dropped 0 bases, with 12 bases sitting between them. The CDR3: CASTTTGLNTEAFF. CDR3 DNA: TGTGCCAGCACCACCACTGGGTTGAACACTGAAGCTTTCTTT.

This clonotype was detected ten times or more. The genes are TRBV2 and TRBJ2-7; 9 bases match TRBD1. The V segment lost 11 bases and the J segment 1 base; nucleotides outside the gene matches: 6. The CDR3 has 13 amino acids. Germline values: CDR1 SNHLY, CDR2 FYNNEI. CDR3 sequence (DNA): TGTGCCTTCAGGGACAGGGAGTCCTACGAGCAGTACTTC. Amino acids: CAFRDRESYEQYF.